The entry below describes one TCR beta chain. The antigen is unknown. Patients selected for sequencing had displayed CD8+CD57+ cell expansion by flow cytometry. Severe acquired aplastic anemia was diagnosed in all patients. No patient had been given any therapy when blood was sampled. The data are from a study of CD8+CD57+ T cells in acquired aplastic anemia. Study as a whole: When averaged, DNA from sorted CD4+ and CD8+ cells came to 3.2 ug. Study conclusions and caveats: Found in both controls and patients were about 30 CD8+ CDR3 sequences.

The CDR3 is 15 amino acids. V gave up 8 bases and J gave up 5 bases; unmatched junction bases: 15. Germline assignment: CDR1 MRHNA and CDR2 SNTAGT. Using genomic DNA as the template, TCR beta VDJ and CDR3 profiling was carried out. TCRdb re-called the reads through MiXCR, storing one row per CDR3 protein. The profile shows 400,000 to 600,000 distinct CDR3 sequences, around 33% of them singletons. This chain links TRBV6-4 with TRBJ2-7; 7 bases match TRBD2. Sequenced: sorted CD4+, CD8+, or CD8+CD57+ T cells (not recorded which) from PBMCs. This TCR was recovered from a human donor with aplastic anemia. Written as DNA, the CDR3 is TGTGCCAGCTCACCTCTTTCCGGGGGGACCAACGAGCAGTACTTC. Encoded protein: CASSPLSGGTNEQYF.